A selection of T cell receptor beta chains follows, all from one sample in a study of cytomegalovirus exposure and HLA in healthy donors. Profiled with immunoSEQ multiplex PCR; TCRdb holds only in-frame clones, not every one. The profile shows some 210,000 clones, over 80% of them singletons. Sequenced: PBMCs. These receptors all stem from a woman in her forties or fifties in good health and CMV-seropositive. Each CDR3 is given without its conserved first and last residue. A D gene is named only where the DNA matches it firmly.

v_gene	j_gene	d_gene	CDR3aa
TRBV7-9	TRBJ2-1	TRBD1	ASNDDRGRRLSYNEQF
TRBV5-1	TRBJ2-7	-	ASRPPLTGYEQY
TRBV19	TRBJ1-1	-	ATIPSRGSRPGNTEAF
TRBV29-1	TRBJ2-1	-	SVVSGRDPSSYNEQF
TRBV4-3	TRBJ2-3	-	ASSHSTGISTDTQY
TRBV29-1	TRBJ2-7	-	SVARQSYEQY
TRBV27	TRBJ2-2	-	ASSPGTPNTGELF
TRBV14	TRBJ1-2	-	ASSQVNGPYGYT
TRBV12-5	TRBJ2-2	TRBD2	ASGLRWDGSGGPGELF
TRBV6-5	TRBJ1-5	-	ASSYSRYQPQH
TRBV7-9	TRBJ1-2	-	ASSSLLEEGYT
TRBV5-5	TRBJ1-3	-	ASSPPTGDSGNTIY
TRBV2	TRBJ2-7	-	ASSKGAGDEQY
TRBV28	TRBJ1-5	-	ASSYRVDSNQPQH
TRBV7-3	TRBJ2-3	-	ASSQDQFSSTDTQY
TRBV10-2	TRBJ2-7	-	ASRDTLQSDEQY
TRBV28	TRBJ1-5	TRBD1	ASSVTGVGNQPQH
TRBV4-1	TRBJ2-3	-	ASSQPVGTDTQY
TRBV29-1	TRBJ2-5	-	SGGQFQETQY
TRBV30	TRBJ1-6	-	AWSGGWNSPLH
TRBV10-3	TRBJ2-7	TRBD1	AISGKQGEHSYEQY
TRBV4-1	TRBJ1-5	TRBD1	ASSQLPGQGHQPQH
TRBV29-1	TRBJ1-1	-	SALGGAWTEAF
TRBV7-8	TRBJ2-4	-	ASNPVDLAKNIQY
TRBV30	TRBJ1-2	-	AWSVRGRHGYT
TRBV7-3	TRBJ2-1	-	ASSSVTGPYNEQF
TRBV5-1	TRBJ1-2	TRBD1	ASTKLTQGADGYT
TRBV7-7	TRBJ2-2	-	ASSAISGTGELF
TRBV5-8	TRBJ1-2	-	ASSPGERRGYT
TRBV27	TRBJ2-7	-	ASSLFLTRQTYEQY
TRBV10-3	TRBJ1-1	TRBD1	AIRSTGDTEAF
TRBV7-2	TRBJ1-2	-	ASSTSSGARGRGYT
TRBV5-1	TRBJ1-6	-	ASSWQGDSPLH
TRBV10-1	TRBJ1-5	TRBD1	ASSEGELGTGGSNQPQH
TRBV18	TRBJ1-1	-	ASLKGQADITEAF
TRBV5-6	TRBJ2-7	-	ASSLLGTGGTSSYEQY
TRBV2	TRBJ2-3	TRBD1	ASRGQGSDTQY
TRBV6-1	TRBJ1-6	-	ASRAAYNSPLH
TRBV2	TRBJ2-7	TRBD2	ASSTQRGHSYEQY
TRBV29-1	TRBJ1-4	-	SASPGGHNEKLF
TRBV6-1	TRBJ2-7	TRBD1	ASSEAGGQGADEQY
TRBV21-1	TRBJ1-2	-	ASSPQARGKGTYGYT
TRBV4-1	TRBJ2-5	-	ASSQAGEQETQY
TRBV9	TRBJ2-5	-	ASSVGGSHQETQY
TRBV5-1	TRBJ2-7	TRBD1	ASSLMAGGLYEQY
TRBV27	TRBJ2-1	TRBD1	ASSLTRQGYNEQF
TRBV29-1	TRBJ2-5	-	SVGRGQETQY
TRBV19	TRBJ1-5	TRBD1	ASSRDRGQPQH